This T cell receptor (beta chain) derives from a study of response to subunit inactivated influenza vaccine. Points from the study as a whole: The authors suggested that few new T cells are recruited per seasonal influenza vaccination.

Using its own MiXCR run on the RT-PCR reads, TCRdb lists one record per CDR3 protein. The sample has more than 400,000 distinct CDR3 sequences; approximately 9.9% are singletons. Remarks on this clonotype: Its antigen is as yet unknown.

Germline trimming cut 8 bases from V and 12 bases from J; bases unmatched to any gene: 10. The CDR3 has 11 residues. Looked up from germline, CDR1 is SQVTM and CDR2 is ANQGSEA. V is TRBV29-1 and J is TRBJ2-1; TRBD2 agrees at 7 bases. The clonotype comes from a man aged 50-59 years who received an inactivated influenza vaccine. The sample was PBMCs from blood, taken about 6 weeks after vaccination. Written as DNA, the CDR3 is TGCAGCCCAAAGACTGGGAGGGGGCAGTTCTTC. Encoded protein: CSPKTGRGQFF.